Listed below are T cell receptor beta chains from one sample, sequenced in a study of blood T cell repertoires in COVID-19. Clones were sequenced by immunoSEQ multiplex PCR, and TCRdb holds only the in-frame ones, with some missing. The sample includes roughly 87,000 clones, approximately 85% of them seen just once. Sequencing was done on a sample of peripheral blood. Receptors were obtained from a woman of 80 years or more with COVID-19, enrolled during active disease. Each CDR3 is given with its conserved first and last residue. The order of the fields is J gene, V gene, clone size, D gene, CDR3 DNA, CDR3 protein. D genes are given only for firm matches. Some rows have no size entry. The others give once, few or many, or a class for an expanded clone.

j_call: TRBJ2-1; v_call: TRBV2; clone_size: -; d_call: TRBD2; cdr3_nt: TGTGCCAGCAGTGCGCGGGAGGGCTCCTACAATGAGCAGTTCTTC; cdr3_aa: CASSAREGSYNEQFF
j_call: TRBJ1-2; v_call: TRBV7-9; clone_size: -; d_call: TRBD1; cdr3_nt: TGTGCCAGCAGCCCGGGGACAGGAGAGAACTATGGCTACACCTTC; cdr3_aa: CASSPGTGENYGYTF
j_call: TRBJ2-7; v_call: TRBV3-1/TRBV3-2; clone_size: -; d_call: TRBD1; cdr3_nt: TGTGCCAGCAGCCGCGGAGGGACAGGGTCCTACGAGCAGTACTTC; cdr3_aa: CASSRGGTGSYEQYF
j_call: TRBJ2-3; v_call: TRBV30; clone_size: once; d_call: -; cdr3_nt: TGTGCCAGGCAGGAGGGGCATAAAGATACGCAGTATTTT; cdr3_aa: CARQEGHKDTQYF
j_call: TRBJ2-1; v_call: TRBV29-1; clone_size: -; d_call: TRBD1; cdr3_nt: TGCAGCGTTGAATCCTCCGGGACAGGGGCTCACAATGAGCAGTTCTTC; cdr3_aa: CSVESSGTGAHNEQFF
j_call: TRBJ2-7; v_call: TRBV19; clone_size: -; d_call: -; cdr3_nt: TGTGCCAGTAGCTGGCAGGGATACGACGAGCAGTACTTC; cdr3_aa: CASSWQGYDEQYF
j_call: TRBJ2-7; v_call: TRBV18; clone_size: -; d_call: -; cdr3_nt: TGTGCCAGCTCACCTCGTGACTGGTACGAGCAGTACTTC; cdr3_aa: CASSPRDWYEQYF
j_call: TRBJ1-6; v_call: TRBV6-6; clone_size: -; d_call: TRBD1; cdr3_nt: TGTGCCAGCAGTCGACCTGGGACAGGGTCGGATTCACCCCTCCACTTT; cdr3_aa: CASSRPGTGSDSPLHF
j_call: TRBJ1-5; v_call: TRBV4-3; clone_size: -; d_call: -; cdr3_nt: TGCGCCAGCAGCCAAGATCACAGTGATCAGCCCCAGCATTTT; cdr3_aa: CASSQDHSDQPQHF
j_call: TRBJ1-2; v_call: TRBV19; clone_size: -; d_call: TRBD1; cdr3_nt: TGTGCCAGTAGCGGACAGGCCATCTATGGCTACACCTTC; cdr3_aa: CASSGQAIYGYTF
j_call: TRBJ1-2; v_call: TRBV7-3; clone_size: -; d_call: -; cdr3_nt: TGTGCCAGCAGCAACAGGGATGTGGGCTATGGCTACACCTTC; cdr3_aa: CASSNRDVGYGYTF
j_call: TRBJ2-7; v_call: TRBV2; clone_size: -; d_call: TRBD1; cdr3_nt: TGTGCCAGCGGTCTTGGCAGGGGGTACGAGCAGTACTTC; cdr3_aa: CASGLGRGYEQYF
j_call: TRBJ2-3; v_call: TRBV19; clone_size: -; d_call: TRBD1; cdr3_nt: TGTGCCAGCCCCCCCGGGACAGGGTGGGCTAGCACAGATACGCAGTATTTT; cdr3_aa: CASPPGTGWASTDTQYF
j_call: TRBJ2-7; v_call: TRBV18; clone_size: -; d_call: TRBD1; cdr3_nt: TGTGCCAGCTCACCACCTTTGGGACAGGGGGCCTACGAGCAGTACTTC; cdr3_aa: CASSPPLGQGAYEQYF
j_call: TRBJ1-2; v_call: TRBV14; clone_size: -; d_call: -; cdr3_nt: TGTGCCAGCAGCCAAGATGTACGAGGCGTCGGATCTAACTATGGCTACACCTTC; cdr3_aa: CASSQDVRGVGSNYGYTF
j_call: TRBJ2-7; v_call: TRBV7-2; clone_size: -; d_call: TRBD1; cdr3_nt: TGTGCCAGCAGTTTTAAGTGGACAGGATCCTACGAGCAGTACTTC; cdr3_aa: CASSFKWTGSYEQYF
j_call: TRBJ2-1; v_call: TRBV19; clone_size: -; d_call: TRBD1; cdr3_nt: TGTGCCAGTAGTTTTGGGACAGGGTTCTACAATGAGCAGTTCTTC; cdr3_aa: CASSFGTGFYNEQFF
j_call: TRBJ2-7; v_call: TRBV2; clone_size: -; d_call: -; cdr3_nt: TGTGCCAGCCGCCCCCGAGCCCCCATGCAGTACTTC; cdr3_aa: CASRPRAPMQYF
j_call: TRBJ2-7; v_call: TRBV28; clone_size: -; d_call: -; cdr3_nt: TGTGCCAGCAGTTCAGGCGATTTAAGATCCTACGAGCAGTACTTC; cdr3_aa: CASSSGDLRSYEQYF
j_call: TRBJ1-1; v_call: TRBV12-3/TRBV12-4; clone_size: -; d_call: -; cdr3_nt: TGTGCCAGCAGCCTCCGCGAGGGCACTGAAGCTTTCTTT; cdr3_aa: CASSLREGTEAFF